The subject of this entry is one T cell receptor (beta chain). This CDR3 is built from 14 residues. V was clipped by 3 bases and J by 5 bases; unmatched bases: 6. CDR1 SGDLS and CDR2 YYNGEE come from the germline V gene. For TCR beta, libraries came from quantitative 5'-RACE with molecular barcodes. TCRdb reprocessed the 5' RACE reads with MiXCR, giving one entry per CDR3 protein. Of roughly 230,000 distinct CDR3 sequences listed, 15% to 20% are singletons. The data belong to a study of CD8 T cells in ankylosing spondylitis. The sequence came from a male donor with ankylosing spondylitis or in good health (not recorded which). V usage is TRBV9 and J usage is TRBJ2-3; 7 nucleotides align to TRBD2. Input material: blood, either unsorted or a sorted T cell fraction (not recorded which). CDR3 DNA sequence: TGTGCCAGCAGCGCGTTGGGGGAGGGAGATACGCAGTATTTT. Translation: CASSALGEGDTQYF.